Shown below are 2 T cell receptor beta chains from a single sample sequenced in a study of blood T cell repertoires in COVID-19. Produced via immunoSEQ multiplex PCR; TCRdb's table is partial and in-frame only. The sample lists around 220,000 clones, about nine tenths occurring once. Sample: peripheral blood. Receptors were obtained from a man aged 50 to 60 with acute or convalescent COVID-19.

The rearrangement uses TRBV7-3 and TRBJ1-4, with D unresolved. V was shortened by 2 bases and J by 7 bases, with 11 bases between the two germline ends. The CDR3 length is 14 residues. Germline lookup yields CDR1 SGHTA and CDR2 FQGTGA. CDR3: CASSLGPAGEKLFF. CDR3 coding DNA: TGTGCCAGCAGCTTAGGGCCAGCAGGTGAAAAACTGTTTTTT.

The V gene is TRBV2, the J gene TRBJ1-3, with D hard to call. Trimming took off 6 bases at V and 0 bases at J, with 18 bases between the two ends. The CDR3 is 17 residues long. Germline V gene lookup returns CDR1 SNHLY and CDR2 FYNNEI. The CDR3 loop is CASRAGGQMSSGNTIYF. In DNA, the CDR3 is TGTGCCAGCAGGGCCGGCGGGCAGATGAGCTCTGGAAACACCATATATTTT.